The 30 T cell receptor beta chains in this list originate from one sample, sequenced in a study of radiation and T cells in renal cell carcinoma. TCRdb's table, derived via immunoSEQ multiplex PCR, lists solely in-frame clones and lacks some. The sample has some 100,000 clones, approximately 80% seen once. Time point meaning: baseline pretreatment blood. Treatment described: 15 Gy SBRT to primary tumor, nephrectomy 4 weeks later. This material consisted of blood, taken from a patient whose treatment included radiotherapy and nephrectomy. The receptors were gathered from a man aged 60-69 years with renal cell carcinoma.

The rearrangement links TRBV28 to TRBJ2-3; the D gene could be TRBD1 or TRBD2 (6 bases each). V was pared by 5 bases and J by 3 bases, with 18 bases between. The CDR3 contains 16 residues. Per germline, CDR1 MDHEN and CDR2 SYDVKM. This CDR3 is CASSPEARGRTDTQYF. CDR3 sequence (DNA): TGTGCCAGCAGTCCTGAGGCAAGGGGGAGGACAGATACGCAGTATTTT.

The genes are TRBV27 and TRBJ2-7, with 11 bases matching TRBD1. The CDR3 covers 15 residues. Germline trimming cut 4 bases from V and 4 bases from J; bases unmatched to any gene: 6. Germline V gives CDR1 MNHEY, CDR2 SMNVEV (reference sequence). CDR3 DNA sequence: TGTGCCAGCAGTTCCCCTGGGACAGGGGGTTACGAGCAGTACTTC. It yields the protein CASSSPGTGGYEQYF.

The V call is TRBV13, the J call TRBJ1-1; D unresolved. This CDR3 is 13 amino acids long. V shed 3 bases and J shed 8 bases, with 13 bases lying between them. Germline-derived CDR1 and CDR2 are PRHDT and FYEKMQ (reference sequence). The CDR3 DNA sequence: TGTGCCAGCAGCTTTACTGTTGGATCAGAAGCTTTCTTT. It is translated as CASSFTVGSEAFF.

V is TRBV28 and J is TRBJ1-2; the match to TRBD1 covers 7 bases. Germline V gene data show CDR1 as MDHEN and CDR2 as SYDVKM. V shed 6 bases and J 8 bases; nucleotides not matched to a gene: 6. This CDR3 comprises 12 residues. CDR3 nucleotides: TGTGCCAGCAGAGGGACAGAAGAGGGCTACACCTTC. Translation gives CASRGTEEGYTF.

The chain combines TRBV19 with TRBJ2-1; 7 bases match TRBD2. CDR1 and CDR2 from the germline V gene are LNHDA and SQIVND (reference sequence). The CDR3 runs to 15 residues. J was trimmed by 9 bases and V by 1 base; bases with no gene match: 9. The CDR3 coding sequence is TGTGCCAGTAGTATAGGGGAGCGGGGATTATTTGAGCAGTTCTTC. Its translation is CASSIGERGLFEQFF.

The rearrangement joins TRBV7-9 to TRBJ2-1, with 10 bases aligning to TRBD1. V shed 4 bases and J 6 bases; nucleotides not matched to a gene: 3. This CDR3 region has 14 residues. The germline gives CDR1 SEHNR, CDR2 FQNEAQ (reference sequence). Written as DNA, the CDR3 is TGTGCCAGCAGCTCTAGGACAGGGGGCAATGAGCAGTTCTTC. Encoded protein: CASSSRTGGNEQFF.

CDR3 DNA sequence: TGCGCCAGCAGACCTACTAGCCAGCCCTGGGATGAGCAGTTCTTC. This translates into CASRPTSQPWDEQFF. The V call is TRBV5-1, the J call TRBJ2-1; perhaps TRBD2 as D (6 bases). CDR3 length equals 15 residues. Germline V CDR1 and CDR2: SGHRS, YFSETQ. V was pared by 5 bases and J by 8 bases, with 20 bases between.

This clone appeared a single time. The chain employs TRBV7-9 and TRBJ2-7; tentatively, D is TRBD2 (6 bases). V dropped 11 bases and J dropped 4 bases, with 15 bases sitting between them. From germline, CDR1 is SEHNR and CDR2 FQNEAQ (reference sequence). The CDR3 is 12 residues long. The CDR3 DNA follows: TGTGCCGGGCGGGGAGAAGGTTACGAGCAGTACTTC. Its protein product is CAGRGEGYEQYF.

The chain links TRBV27 to TRBJ1-4; D not certain. The CDR3 runs to 12 residues. V was cut by 5 bases and J by 8 bases, with 9 bases left in between. The germline gives CDR1 MNHEY, CDR2 SMNVEV (reference sequence). Here the CDR3 DNA reads TGTGCCAGCAGTCGAAGCCGGGAAAAACTGTTTTTT. Its translation: CASSRSREKLFF.

This clone was observed a single time. The chain is built from TRBV23-1 and TRBJ2-2; D is perhaps TRBD1 (6 bases). TRBV23-1 is an ORF, and what it does is uncertain. The CDR3 is 20 residues long. V was cut by 0 bases and J by 7 bases, with 27 bases left in between. CDR3 amino acids: CASSQSNRSFVGAFSGELFF. In DNA, the CDR3 is TGCGCCAGCAGTCAATCGAATCGTAGCTTTGTGGGGGCGTTTAGCGGGGAGCTGTTTTTT.

V is TRBV29-1 and J is TRBJ1-4; tentative D call: TRBD1 (6 bases). The length of the CDR3 is 13 residues. Germline V lookup: CDR1 SQVTM, CDR2 ANQGSEA. V lost 4 bases and J 5 bases, leaving 11 bases between the germline ends. Written as DNA, the CDR3 is TGCAGCGTTGGAACAGGGAGAAATGAAAAACTGTTTTTT. Its protein product is CSVGTGRNEKLFF.

A few counts support this clone. The rearrangement links TRBV4-2 to TRBJ1-1, with D perhaps TRBD1 (5 bases). Germline CDR1 is LGHNA and CDR2 is YNFKEQ. There are 14 residues in the CDR3. Trimming removed 2 bases at V and 11 bases at J, with 18 bases between. The chain's CDR3 is CASSQIPPAEGAFF. The CDR3 nucleotides are TGTGCCAGCAGCCAAATTCCCCCGGCCGAGGGGGCTTTCTTT.

This sequence joins TRBV28 and TRBJ2-7; no definite D call. V lost 6 bases and J 7 bases, leaving 16 bases between the germline ends. Germline-derived CDR1 and CDR2 are MDHEN and SYDVKM. The CDR3 has 13 residues. For the CDR3, the DNA is TGTGCCAGCAGGCGAGATAGAGGTAGGGAGCAGTACTTC. Encoded protein: CASRRDRGREQYF.

The chain recombines TRBV30 with TRBJ2-2, with TRBD1 identical over 8 bases. From germline, CDR1 is GTSNPN and CDR2 SVGIG (reference sequence). V shed 0 bases and J 5 bases; nucleotides not matched to a gene: 2. This CDR3 region has 14 residues. The CDR3 DNA reads TGTGCCTGGAGTGTTGACAGGGGAACCGGGGAGCTGTTTTTT. It specifies CAWSVDRGTGELFF.

This chain uses TRBV5-4 with TRBJ2-2, with D perhaps assigned TRBD1 or TRBD2 (5 bases each). V was shortened by 4 bases and J by 5 bases, with 9 bases between the two germline ends. CDR1 and CDR2 from the germline V gene are SGHNT and YYREEE (reference sequence). CDR3 size: 13 residues. Here the CDR3 DNA reads TGTGCCAGCAGCAGGGACCTTACCGGGGAGCTGTTTTTT. It specifies CASSRDLTGELFF.

The chain employs TRBV29-1 and TRBJ2-5; 8 bases are shared with TRBD1. The J call may be mistaken, given a closer DNA end match to TRBJ2-7. Germline V gives CDR1 SQVTM, CDR2 ANQGSEA. The CDR3 has 13 amino acids. The CDR3 coding sequence is TGCAGCGTTTTATTTGACAGGGGCTACGAGCAGTACTTC. The encoded protein is CSVLFDRGYEQYF.

The rearrangement uses TRBV28 and TRBJ1-5; D possibly corresponds to TRBD1 (6 bases). CDR3 length: 13 residues. V lost 5 bases, J lost 11 bases, and 16 bases lay in between. Germline V gene lookup returns CDR1 MDHEN and CDR2 SYDVKM. CDR3: CASSLPQRGAQHF. The CDR3 coding sequence is TGTGCCAGCAGTCTACCCCAGAGGGGGGCCCAGCATTTT.

The rearrangement links TRBV28 to TRBJ2-2; D not resolved. The length of the CDR3 is 12 residues. Germline CDR1 and CDR2: MDHEN and SYDVKM. Trimming removed 1 base from V and 8 bases from J, with 5 bases in between. As DNA, the CDR3 is TGTGCCAGCAGTTTATTGCGGGGGGAGCTGTTTTTT. Protein sequence: CASSLLRGELFF.

The chain uses TRBV10-3 and TRBJ1-2, with D maybe TRBD1 (5 bases). V lost 5 bases and J 7 bases, leaving 17 bases between the germline ends. The CDR3 spans 14 residues. From germline, CDR1 is ENHRY and CDR2 SYGVKD. CDR3 nucleotide sequence: TGTGCCATCAGTTCCCTAAGCCAGGGTACTGGCTACACCTTC. This gives the protein CAISSLSQGTGYTF.

The chain's CDR3 is CASSPGTSGQSSYEQYF. The CDR3 region has the DNA TGTGCCAGTAGCCCCGGGACTAGCGGGCAAAGCTCCTACGAGCAGTACTTC. The rearrangement joins TRBV19 to TRBJ2-7; 12 nucleotides agree with TRBD2. The germline V gene encodes CDR1 LNHDA and CDR2 SQIVND (reference sequence). CDR3 length equals 17 residues. Trimming took 6 bases from V and 0 from J; bases not matched to a gene: 9.

The chain couples TRBV27 to TRBJ2-7; 9 nucleotides agree with TRBD2. Trimming removed 2 bases from V and 1 base from J; junction bases left unmatched: 3. Germline CDR1 is MNHEY and CDR2 is SMNVEV (reference sequence). CDR3 length: 15 residues. DNA for the CDR3: TGTGCCAGCAGTTTACGACTAGCGGATTCCTACGAGCAGTACTTC. It yields the protein CASSLRLADSYEQYF.

The chain couples TRBV29-1 to TRBJ1-4; 9 nucleotides line up with TRBD1. After removal of 3 bases from V and 8 bases from J, the junction contained 4 bases not matched to a gene. CDR3 length equals 13 residues. Looked up from germline, CDR1 is SQVTM and CDR2 is ANQGSEA. CDR3 amino acids: CSVETGGGEKLFF. CDR3 DNA: TGCAGCGTTGAGACAGGGGGAGGCGAAAAACTGTTTTTT.

V and J are TRBV7-2 and TRBJ2-5, with D uncertain. The CDR3 length is 14 residues. Germline CDR1 SGHTA, CDR2 FQGNSA. Trimming shortened V by 0 bases and J by 7 bases, and 12 bases separated the two germline ends. This CDR3 is CASSLAHRAGTQYF. The CDR3 DNA reads as TGTGCCAGCAGCTTAGCCCACCGAGCCGGGACCCAGTACTTC.

Remarks on this clone: Other DNA sequences within the sample encode an identical CDR3. The rearrangement uses TRBV29-1 and TRBJ2-3; the match to TRBD1 covers 8 bases. Germline assignment: CDR1 SQVTM and CDR2 ANQGSEA. V shed 3 bases and J 1 base; nucleotides not matched to a gene: 0. The CDR3 loop spans 13 amino acids. The CDR3 DNA sequence: TGCAGCGTTGAGGACAGGGGCACAGATACGCAGTATTTT. Residues: CSVEDRGTDTQYF.

Concerning this clone: This probably arose from a read error, given a far larger clone one base away. DNA for the CDR3: TGTGCCAGCAGCCCTGGACAGAACACTGAAGCTTTCTTT. It yields the protein CASSPGQNTEAFF. The chain is built from TRBV7-9 and TRBJ1-1; D may be TRBD1 (5 bases). CDR3 length equals 13 residues. Trimming removed 5 bases from V and 1 base from J, with 8 bases in between. Germline values: CDR1 SEHNR, CDR2 FQNEAQ (reference sequence). The full variable domain, its missing parts supplied by reference TRBV7-9 and TRBJ1-1, is DTGVSQNPRHKITKRGQNVTFRCDPISEHNRLYWYRQTLGQGPEFLTYFQNEAQLEKSRLLSDRFSAERPKGSFSTLEIQRTEQGDSAMYLCASSPGQNTEAFFGQGTRLTVV.

The chain joins TRBV28 to TRBJ2-2; no clear D gene. The length of the CDR3 is 14 residues. Trimming pared 4 bases from V and 1 base from J, leaving 7 bases between. Germline CDR1 MDHEN, CDR2 SYDVKM. The CDR3 DNA is TGTGCCAGCAGTTATAGCTGGAACACCGGGGAGCTGTTTTTT. Protein product: CASSYSWNTGELFF. Based on the CDR3 plus reference TRBV28 and TRBJ2-2, the full variable domain is DVKVTQSSRYLVKRTGEKVFLECVQDMDHENMFWYRQDPGLGLRLIYFSYDVKMKEKGDIPEGYSVSREKKERFSLILESASTNQTSMYLCASSYSWNTGELFFGEGSRLTVL.

This clone has more than one count but fewer than ten. The rearrangement uses TRBV28 and TRBJ1-4, with D maybe TRBD1 (5 bases). Germline-derived CDR1 and CDR2 are MDHEN and SYDVKM. This CDR3 is built from 15 residues. V lost 0 bases and J 8 bases, leaving 13 bases between the germline ends. The CDR3 protein is CASSLWSQGNEKLFF. The CDR3 coding sequence is TGTGCCAGCAGTTTATGGAGTCAGGGCAACGAAAAACTGTTTTTT.

V is TRBV4-1 and J is TRBJ2-5; TRBD2 matches at 8 bases. V was clipped by 4 bases and J by 4 bases; unmatched bases: 8. Germline-derived CDR1 and CDR2 are MGHRA and YSYEKL. The CDR3 loop spans 15 amino acids. Written as DNA, the CDR3 is TGCGCCAGCAGCCTTCATAGCGGGATAGGAGAGACCCAGTACTTC. As protein: CASSLHSGIGETQYF.

This clone was seen more than once but under ten times. This chain uses TRBV5-5 with TRBJ1-4; D gene uncertain. The CDR3 spans 14 residues. Trimming took off 1 base at V and 7 bases at J, with 11 bases between the two ends. Germline-derived CDR1 and CDR2 are SGHKS and YYEKEE (reference sequence). The CDR3 nucleotides are TGTGCCAGCAGCTTGCGGGTCGCTGGTGAAAAACTGTTTTTT. Its protein is CASSLRVAGEKLFF.

The V and J genes are TRBV13 and TRBJ2-7; 7 bases line up with TRBD2. Losses at the gene ends were 7 bases for V and 7 bases for J; bases not matched to a gene: 19. Germline values: CDR1 PRHDT, CDR2 FYEKMQ (reference sequence). The CDR3 runs 16 residues. This CDR3 reads CASTSSGGSLSDEQYF. For the CDR3, the DNA is TGTGCCAGCACCTCTAGCGGTGGCTCCCTTTCGGATGAGCAGTACTTC.